This T cell receptor (beta chain) was profiled in a study of early T cells in non-severe SARS-CoV-2 infection. Whole-study findings and limits: VDJdb matching favored anti-spike CD8 responses, missing private and CD4 specificities.

The length of the CDR3 is 15 residues. The V gene lost 3 bases and the J gene lost 2 bases, with 11 bases spanning the gap. Germline values: CDR1 MNHEY, CDR2 SMNVEV (reference sequence). TCRdb independently ran MiXCR on the 5' RACE reads; one entry per CDR3 protein. This table has approximately 60,000 distinct CDR3 sequences, roughly 13% appearing once. As for this clonotype: Its antigen is unidentified.

The chain employs TRBV27 and TRBJ1-5; tentatively, D is TRBD1 (5 bases). Sequencing was performed on whole blood. The clonotype comes from an adult who was a healthcare worker with PCR-confirmed SARS-CoV-2 infection or an uninfected control (not recorded which). Here the CDR3 DNA reads TGTGCCAGCAGTTTGGAGGGGCACGGCAATCAGCCCCAGCATTTT. Its protein product is CASSLEGHGNQPQHF.